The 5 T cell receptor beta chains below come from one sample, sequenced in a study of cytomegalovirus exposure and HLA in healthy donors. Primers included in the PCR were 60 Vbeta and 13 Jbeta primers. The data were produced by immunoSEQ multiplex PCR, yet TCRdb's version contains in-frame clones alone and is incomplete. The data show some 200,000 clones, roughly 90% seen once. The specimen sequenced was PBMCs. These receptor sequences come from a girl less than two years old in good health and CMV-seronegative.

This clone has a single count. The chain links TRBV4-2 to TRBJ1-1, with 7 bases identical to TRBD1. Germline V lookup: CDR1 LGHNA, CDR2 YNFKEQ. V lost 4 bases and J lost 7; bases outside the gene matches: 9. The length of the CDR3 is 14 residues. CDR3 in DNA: TGTGCCAGCAGCCTCCTAGGGGGCCGTGGTGAAGCTTTCTTT. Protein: CASSLLGGRGEAFF.

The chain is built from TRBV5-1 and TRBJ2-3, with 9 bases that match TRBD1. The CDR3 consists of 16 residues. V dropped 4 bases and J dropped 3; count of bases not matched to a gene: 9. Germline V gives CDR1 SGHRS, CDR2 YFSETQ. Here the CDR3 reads CASSHGDREETDTQYF. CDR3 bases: TGCGCCAGCAGCCACGGGGACAGGGAGGAGACAGATACGCAGTATTTT.

DNA of the CDR3: TGTGCCAGTATGCCTCGCGGCCCCACAGATACGCAGTATTTT. Protein: CASMPRGPTDTQYF. The gene calls are TRBV19 and TRBJ2-3; the D is unclear. This CDR3 comprises 14 residues. Germline-derived CDR1 and CDR2 are LNHDA and SQIVND (reference sequence). Trimming removed 7 bases from V and 2 bases from J, with 13 bases in between.

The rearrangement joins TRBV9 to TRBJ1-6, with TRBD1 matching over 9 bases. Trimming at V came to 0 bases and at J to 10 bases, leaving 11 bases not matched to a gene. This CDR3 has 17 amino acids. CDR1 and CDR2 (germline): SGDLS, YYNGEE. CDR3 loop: CASSVATGGGFNSPLHF. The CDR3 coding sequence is TGTGCCAGCAGCGTAGCAACAGGGGGCGGGTTCAACTCACCCCTCCACTTT. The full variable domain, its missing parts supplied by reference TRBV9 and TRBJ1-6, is DSGVTQTPKHLITATGQRVTLRCSPRSGDLSVYWYQQSLDQGLQFLIQYYNGEERAKGNILERFSAQQFPDLHSELNLSSLELGDSALYFCASSVATGGGFNSPLHFGNGTRLTVT.

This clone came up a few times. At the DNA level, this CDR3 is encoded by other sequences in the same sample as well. The CDR3 sequence is CASRVGTSFTDTQYF. The CDR3 DNA reads as TGTGCCAGCAGGGTGGGTACTAGCTTCACAGATACGCAGTATTTT. The gene calls are TRBV2 and TRBJ2-3, with D perhaps TRBD2 (6 bases). The CDR3 covers 15 residues. V gave up 6 bases and J gave up 2 bases, with 15 bases separating them. Germline lookup yields CDR1 SNHLY and CDR2 FYNNEI.